This T cell receptor beta chain was retrieved from a study of T cells after yellow fever vaccination. Study-level findings and limits: The CD4 compartment and the CD8 compartment contained a small share of clonotypes in common. Abundant clonotypes (contaminants from the bulk population) could be present in FACS-sorted repertoires.

Making TCR cDNA involved 5'RACE template switching, which added UMIs and a universal primer site. TCRdb recomputed calls from the 5' RACE reads with MiXCR, one row per CDR3 protein. The data contain more than 300,000 distinct CDR3 sequences, roughly 10% of them singletons. The V gene lost 7 bases and the J gene lost 5 bases, with 14 bases spanning the gap. The CDR3 spans 13 residues. Germline V gene data show CDR1 as KGHSH and CDR2 as LQKENI. A remark on this clonotype: The antigen is undetermined.

J is TRBJ2-5 and V is TRBV18, with D possibly matching TRBD1 (6 bases). This clonotype was sampled from a man between 18 and 29 years old who received the YFV17D yellow fever vaccine. Sequenced here: CD4+ T cells sorted from PBMCs, sampled 45 days after the yellow fever booster vaccination. CDR3 region: CASFRDNSETQYF. In DNA form, the CDR3 reads TGTGCCAGCTTCCGGGACAACAGCGAGACCCAGTACTTC.